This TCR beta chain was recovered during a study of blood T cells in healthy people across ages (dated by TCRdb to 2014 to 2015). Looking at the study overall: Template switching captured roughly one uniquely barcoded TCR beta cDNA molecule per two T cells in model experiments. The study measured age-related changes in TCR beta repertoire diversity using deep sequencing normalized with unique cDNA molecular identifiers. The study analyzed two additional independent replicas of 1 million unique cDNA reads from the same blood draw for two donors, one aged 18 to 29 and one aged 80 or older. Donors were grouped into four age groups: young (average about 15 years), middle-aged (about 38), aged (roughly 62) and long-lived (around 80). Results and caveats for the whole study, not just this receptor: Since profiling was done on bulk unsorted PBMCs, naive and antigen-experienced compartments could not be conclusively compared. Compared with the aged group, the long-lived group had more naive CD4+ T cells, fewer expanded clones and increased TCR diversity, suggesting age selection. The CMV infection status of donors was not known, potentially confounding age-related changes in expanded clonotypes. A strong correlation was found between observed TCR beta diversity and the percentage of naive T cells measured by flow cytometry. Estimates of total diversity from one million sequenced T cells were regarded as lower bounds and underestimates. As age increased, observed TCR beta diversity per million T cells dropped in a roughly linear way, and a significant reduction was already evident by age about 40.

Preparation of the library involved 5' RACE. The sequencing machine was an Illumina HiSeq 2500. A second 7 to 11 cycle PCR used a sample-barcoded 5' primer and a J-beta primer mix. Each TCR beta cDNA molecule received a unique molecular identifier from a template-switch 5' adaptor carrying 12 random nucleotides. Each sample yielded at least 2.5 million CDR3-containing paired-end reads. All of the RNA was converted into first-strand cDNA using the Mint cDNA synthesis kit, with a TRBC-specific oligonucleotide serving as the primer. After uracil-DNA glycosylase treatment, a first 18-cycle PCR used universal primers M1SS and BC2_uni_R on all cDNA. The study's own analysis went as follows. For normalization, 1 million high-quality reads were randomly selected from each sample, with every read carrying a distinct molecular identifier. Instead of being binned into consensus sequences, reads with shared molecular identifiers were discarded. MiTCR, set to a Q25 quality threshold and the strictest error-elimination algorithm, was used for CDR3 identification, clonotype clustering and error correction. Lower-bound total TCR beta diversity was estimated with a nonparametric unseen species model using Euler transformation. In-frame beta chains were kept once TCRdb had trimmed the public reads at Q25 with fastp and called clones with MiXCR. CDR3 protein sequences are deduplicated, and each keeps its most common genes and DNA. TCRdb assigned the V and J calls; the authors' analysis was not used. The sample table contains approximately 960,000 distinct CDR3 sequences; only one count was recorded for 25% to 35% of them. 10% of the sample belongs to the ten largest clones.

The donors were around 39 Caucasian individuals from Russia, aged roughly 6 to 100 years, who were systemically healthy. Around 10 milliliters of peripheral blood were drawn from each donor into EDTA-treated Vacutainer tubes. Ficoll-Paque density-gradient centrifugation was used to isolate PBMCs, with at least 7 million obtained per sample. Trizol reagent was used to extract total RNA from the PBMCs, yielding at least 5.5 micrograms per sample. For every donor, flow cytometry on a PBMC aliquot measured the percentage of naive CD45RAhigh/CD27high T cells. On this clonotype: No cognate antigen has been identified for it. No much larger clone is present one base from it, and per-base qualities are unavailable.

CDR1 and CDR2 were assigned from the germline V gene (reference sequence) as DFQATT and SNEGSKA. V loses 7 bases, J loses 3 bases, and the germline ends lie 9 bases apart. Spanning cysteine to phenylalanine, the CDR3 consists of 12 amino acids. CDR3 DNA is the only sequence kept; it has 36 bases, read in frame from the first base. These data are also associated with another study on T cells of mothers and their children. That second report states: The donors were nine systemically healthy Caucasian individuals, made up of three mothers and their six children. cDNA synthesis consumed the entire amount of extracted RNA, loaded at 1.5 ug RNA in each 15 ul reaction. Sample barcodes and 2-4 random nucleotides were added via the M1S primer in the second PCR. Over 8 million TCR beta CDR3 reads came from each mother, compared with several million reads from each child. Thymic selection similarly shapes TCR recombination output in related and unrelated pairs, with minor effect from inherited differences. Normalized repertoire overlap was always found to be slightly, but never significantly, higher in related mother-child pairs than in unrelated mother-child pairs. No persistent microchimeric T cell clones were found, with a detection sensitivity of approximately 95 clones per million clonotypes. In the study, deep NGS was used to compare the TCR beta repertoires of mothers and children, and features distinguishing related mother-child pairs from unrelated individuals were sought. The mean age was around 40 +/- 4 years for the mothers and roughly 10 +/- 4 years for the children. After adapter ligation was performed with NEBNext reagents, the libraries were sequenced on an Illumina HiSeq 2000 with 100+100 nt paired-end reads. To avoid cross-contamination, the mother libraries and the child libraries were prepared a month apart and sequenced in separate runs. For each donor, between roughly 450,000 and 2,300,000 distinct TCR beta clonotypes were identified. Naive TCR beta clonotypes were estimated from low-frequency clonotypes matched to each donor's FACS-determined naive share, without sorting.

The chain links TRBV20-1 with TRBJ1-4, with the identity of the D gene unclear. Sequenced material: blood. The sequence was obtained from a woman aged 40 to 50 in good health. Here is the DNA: TGCAGTGGTGGCGAGTCTAATGAAAAACTGTTTTTT. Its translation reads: CSGGESNEKLFF.